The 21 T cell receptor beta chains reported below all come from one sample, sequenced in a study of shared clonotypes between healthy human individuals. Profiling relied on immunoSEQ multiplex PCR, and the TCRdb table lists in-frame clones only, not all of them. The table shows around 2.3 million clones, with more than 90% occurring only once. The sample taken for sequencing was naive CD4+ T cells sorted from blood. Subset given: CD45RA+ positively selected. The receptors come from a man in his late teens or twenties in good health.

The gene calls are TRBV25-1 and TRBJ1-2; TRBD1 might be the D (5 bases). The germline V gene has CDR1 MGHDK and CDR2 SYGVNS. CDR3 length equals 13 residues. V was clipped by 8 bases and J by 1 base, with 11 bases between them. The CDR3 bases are TGTGCCAGCGGGGGGACCGGTAACTATGGCTACACCTTC. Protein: CASGGTGNYGYTF.

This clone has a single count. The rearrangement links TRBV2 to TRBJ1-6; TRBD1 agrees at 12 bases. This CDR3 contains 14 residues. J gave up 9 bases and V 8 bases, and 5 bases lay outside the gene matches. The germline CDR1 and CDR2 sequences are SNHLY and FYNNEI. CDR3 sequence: CASRDRGPLSPLHF. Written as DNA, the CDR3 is TGTGCCAGCCGGGACAGGGGGCCGCTTTCACCCCTCCACTTT.

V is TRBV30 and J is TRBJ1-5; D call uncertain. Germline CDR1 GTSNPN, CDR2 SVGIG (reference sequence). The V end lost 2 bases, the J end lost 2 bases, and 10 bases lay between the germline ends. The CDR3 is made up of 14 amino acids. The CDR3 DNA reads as TGTGCCTGGAGTACTCAGCAGGGCAATCAGCCCCAGCATTTT. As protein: CAWSTQQGNQPQHF.

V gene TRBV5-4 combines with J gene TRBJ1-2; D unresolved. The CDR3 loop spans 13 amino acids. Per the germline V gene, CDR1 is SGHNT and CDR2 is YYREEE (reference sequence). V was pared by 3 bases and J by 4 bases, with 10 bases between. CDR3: CASSSGSTYGYTF. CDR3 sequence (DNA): TGTGCCAGCAGCTCCGGGTCGACCTATGGCTACACCTTC.

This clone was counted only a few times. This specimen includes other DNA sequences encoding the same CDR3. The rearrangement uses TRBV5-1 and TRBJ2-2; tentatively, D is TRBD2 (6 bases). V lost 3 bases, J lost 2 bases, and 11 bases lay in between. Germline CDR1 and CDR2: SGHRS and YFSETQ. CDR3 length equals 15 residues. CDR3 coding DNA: TGCGCCAGCAGCTCCGGGACTCTCAACACCGGGGAGCTGTTTTTT. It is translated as CASSSGTLNTGELFF.

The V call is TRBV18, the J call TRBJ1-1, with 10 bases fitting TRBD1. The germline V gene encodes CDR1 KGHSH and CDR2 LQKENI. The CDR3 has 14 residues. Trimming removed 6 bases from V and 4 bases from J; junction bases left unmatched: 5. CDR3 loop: CASSRQGAFTEAFF. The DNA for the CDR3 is TGTGCCAGCTCTCGACAGGGGGCGTTCACTGAAGCTTTCTTT.

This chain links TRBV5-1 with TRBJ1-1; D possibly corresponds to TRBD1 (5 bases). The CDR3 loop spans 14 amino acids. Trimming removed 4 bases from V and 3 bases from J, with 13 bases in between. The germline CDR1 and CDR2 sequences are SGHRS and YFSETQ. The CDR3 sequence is CASSRRGPDTEAFF. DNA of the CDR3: TGCGCCAGCAGCAGAAGGGGTCCAGACACTGAAGCTTTCTTT.

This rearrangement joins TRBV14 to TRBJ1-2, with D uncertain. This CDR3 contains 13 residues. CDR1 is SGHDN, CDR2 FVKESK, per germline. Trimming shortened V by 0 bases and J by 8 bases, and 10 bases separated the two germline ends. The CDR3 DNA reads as TGTGCCAGCAGCCAAGATCTAAGGGAAGGCTACACCTTC. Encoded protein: CASSQDLREGYTF.

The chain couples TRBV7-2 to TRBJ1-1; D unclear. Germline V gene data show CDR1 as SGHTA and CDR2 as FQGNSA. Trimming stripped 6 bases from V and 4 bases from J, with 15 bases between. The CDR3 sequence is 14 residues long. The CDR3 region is CASSQNPRGTEAFF. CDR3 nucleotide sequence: TGTGCCAGCAGTCAAAACCCCCGGGGCACTGAAGCTTTCTTT.

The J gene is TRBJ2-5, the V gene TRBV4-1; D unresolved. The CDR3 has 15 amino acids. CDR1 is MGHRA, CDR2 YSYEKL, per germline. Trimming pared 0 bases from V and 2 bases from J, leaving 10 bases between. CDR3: CASSQDLQEQETQYF. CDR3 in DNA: TGCGCCAGCAGCCAAGATCTTCAGGAACAAGAGACCCAGTACTTC.

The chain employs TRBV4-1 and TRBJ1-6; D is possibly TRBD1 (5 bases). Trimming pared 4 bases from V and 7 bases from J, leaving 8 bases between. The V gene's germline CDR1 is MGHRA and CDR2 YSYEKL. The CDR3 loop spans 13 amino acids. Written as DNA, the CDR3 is TGCGCCAGCAGCCTCAGGGAGAATTCACCCCTCCACTTT. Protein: CASSLRENSPLHF.

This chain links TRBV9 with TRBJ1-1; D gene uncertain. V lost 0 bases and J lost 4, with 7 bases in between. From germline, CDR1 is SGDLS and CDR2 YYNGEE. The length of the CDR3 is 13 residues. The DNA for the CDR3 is TGTGCCAGCAGCGTAGCTGAGTCCACTGAAGCTTTCTTT. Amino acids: CASSVAESTEAFF.

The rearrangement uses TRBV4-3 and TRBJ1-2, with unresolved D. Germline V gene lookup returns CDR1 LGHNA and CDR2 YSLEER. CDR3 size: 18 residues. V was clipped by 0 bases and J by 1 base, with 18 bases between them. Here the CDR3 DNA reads TGCGCCAGCAGCCAAGATGTAACCTTGGCCTCTTATAACTATGGCTACACCTTC. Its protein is CASSQDVTLASYNYGYTF.

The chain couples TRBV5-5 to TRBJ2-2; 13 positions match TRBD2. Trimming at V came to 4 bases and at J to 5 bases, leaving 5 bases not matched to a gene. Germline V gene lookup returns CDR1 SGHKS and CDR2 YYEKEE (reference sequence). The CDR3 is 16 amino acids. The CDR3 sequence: CASSLQLAGGTGELFF. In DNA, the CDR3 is TGTGCCAGCAGCCTACAACTAGCGGGAGGGACCGGGGAGCTGTTTTTT.

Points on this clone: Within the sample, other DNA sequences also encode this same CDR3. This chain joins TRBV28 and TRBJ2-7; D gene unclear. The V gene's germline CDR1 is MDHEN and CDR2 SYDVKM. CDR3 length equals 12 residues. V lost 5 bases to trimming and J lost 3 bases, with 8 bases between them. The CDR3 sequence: CASSPDIYEQYF. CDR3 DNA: TGTGCCAGCAGTCCAGATATCTACGAGCAGTACTTC.

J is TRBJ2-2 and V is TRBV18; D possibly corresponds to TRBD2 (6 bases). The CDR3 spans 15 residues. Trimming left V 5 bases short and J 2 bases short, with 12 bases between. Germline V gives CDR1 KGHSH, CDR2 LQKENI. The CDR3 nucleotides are TGTGCCAGCTCAGACTTTAGCGGTAACACCGGGGAGCTGTTTTTT. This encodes CASSDFSGNTGELFF.

CDR3 DNA: TGTGCCATCAGTGAGAGCCTTGATTCGGCCAGGGGGCCTGGGGCCAACGTCCTGACTTTC. It translates to CAISESLDSARGPGANVLTF. The chain has TRBV10-3 and TRBJ2-6; 8 bases line up with TRBD1. V dropped 2 bases and J dropped 2; count of bases not matched to a gene: 14. There are 20 residues in the CDR3. The germline gives CDR1 ENHRY, CDR2 SYGVKD.

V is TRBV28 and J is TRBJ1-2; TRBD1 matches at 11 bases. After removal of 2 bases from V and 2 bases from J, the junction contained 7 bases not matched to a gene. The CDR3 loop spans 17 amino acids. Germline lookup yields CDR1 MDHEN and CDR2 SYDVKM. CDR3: CASSLAGQGVLNYGYTF. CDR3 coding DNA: TGTGCCAGCAGTTTAGCGGGACAGGGGGTCCTGAACTATGGCTACACCTTC.

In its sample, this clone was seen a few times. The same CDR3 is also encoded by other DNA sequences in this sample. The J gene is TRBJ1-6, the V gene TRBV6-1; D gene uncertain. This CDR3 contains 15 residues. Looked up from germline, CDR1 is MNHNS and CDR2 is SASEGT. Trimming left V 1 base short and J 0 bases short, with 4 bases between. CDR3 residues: CASSEGSSYNSPLHF. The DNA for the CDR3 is TGTGCCAGCAGTGAAGGTAGCTCCTATAATTCACCCCTCCACTTT.

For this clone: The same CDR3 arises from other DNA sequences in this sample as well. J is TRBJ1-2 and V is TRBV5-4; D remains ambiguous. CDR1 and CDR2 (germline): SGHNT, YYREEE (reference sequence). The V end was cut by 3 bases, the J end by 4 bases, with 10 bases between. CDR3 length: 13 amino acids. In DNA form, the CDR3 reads TGTGCCAGCAGCTCTGACGGGAGCTATGGCTACACCTTC. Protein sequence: CASSSDGSYGYTF.

The CDR3: CASSYSGMHEQYF. CDR3 sequence (DNA): TGTGCCAGCAGTTACTCAGGGATGCACGAGCAGTACTTC. The rearrangement links TRBV6-5 to TRBJ2-7, with D uncertain. The CDR3 consists of 13 residues. The germline V gene has CDR1 MNHEY and CDR2 SVGAGI. V was trimmed by 0 bases and J by 5 bases, leaving 8 bases between them.